These 21 T cell receptor beta chains share one sample of origin, sequenced in a study of T cells in Graves' hyperthyroidism and ophthalmopathy (dated by TCRdb to about 2019). Libraries were constructed by multiplex PCR. TCRdb lists the instrument as Illumina HiSeq 2000. TCR beta CDR3 regions were amplified from RNA transcripts. The TCR CDR3 was subjected to a first round of RT-PCR using the HTBI primer set and the Qiagen OneStep RT-PCR kit. TCRdb reanalyzed the raw reads on its own, using fastp at Q25 for trimming and MiXCR for clone calling, and kept in-frame beta chains. Rows with one shared CDR3 protein collapse into an entry with the most common genes and DNA. Counted in this sample were about 300,000 distinct CDR3 sequences; roughly 17% of them appeared once. The ten largest clonotypes hold around a third of the sample. The sequencing input was blood. The receptors come from a man aged 25 to 40 with Graves' hyperthyroidism.

V and J are TRBV6-1 and TRBJ2-7, with TRBD1 identical over 10 bases. The trim removed 8 bases at V and 6 bases at J, leaving 13 bases unmatched. The CDR3 is made up of 15 amino acids. Germline assignment: CDR1 MNHNS and CDR2 SASEGT. The CDR3 region has the DNA TGTGCCAGCGGGACGTCGTGGACAGGGGGTTTCGAGCAGTACTTC. Its protein product is CASGTSWTGGFEQYF.

This chain connects TRBV2 to TRBJ2-2; D not resolved. In germline, CDR1 is SNHLY, CDR2 FYNNEI. V lost 8 bases and J lost 0, with 10 bases in between. The CDR3 totals 14 residues. CDR3: CASGILANTGELFF. CDR3 sequence (DNA): TGTGCCAGCGGTATTCTAGCGAACACCGGGGAGCTGTTTTTT.

This clonotype was observed a few times. CDR3 nucleotides: TGTGCCAGCTGTCAATTCTACGAGCAGTACTTC. It translates to CASCQFYEQYF. The rearrangement uses TRBV12-3 or TRBV12-4 and TRBJ2-7; no clear D gene. This CDR3 region has 11 residues. Trimming stripped 8 bases from V and 3 bases from J, with 8 bases between.

This clonotype was detected ten times or more. The J gene is TRBJ2-4, the V gene TRBV20-1; the match to TRBD1 covers 7 bases. Trimming removed 6 bases from V and 3 bases from J; junction bases left unmatched: 11. The CDR3 runs 15 residues. Germline-derived CDR1 and CDR2 are DFQATT and SNEGSKA (reference sequence). The CDR3 coding sequence is TGCAGTGCCGGGATTGGACAGGACAACAAAAACATTCAGTACTTC. Protein product: CSAGIGQDNKNIQYF.

V usage is TRBV20-1 and J usage is TRBJ2-4; 16 bases line up with TRBD2. Germline CDR1 and CDR2: DFQATT and SNEGSKA (reference sequence). The CDR3 loop spans 15 amino acids. V dropped 5 bases and J dropped 6; count of bases not matched to a gene: 4. CDR3 in amino acids: CSAGTSGGGINIQYF. In DNA, the CDR3 is TGCAGTGCTGGGACTAGCGGGGGGGGGATAAACATTCAGTACTTC.

The chain combines TRBV14 with TRBJ2-2, with TRBD1 as a possible D gene (5 bases). This CDR3 region has 16 residues. The germline V and J ends were trimmed by 4 bases and 4 bases, with 16 bases remaining between them. The germline V gene has CDR1 SGHDN and CDR2 FVKESK. CDR3 in amino acids: CASSPRGSQGTGELFF. The CDR3 DNA reads as TGTGCCAGCAGCCCAAGGGGCTCCCAGGGCACCGGGGAGCTGTTTTTT. Filled out from reference TRBV14 and TRBJ2-2, the complete variable domain reads EAGVTQFPSHSVIEKGQTVTLRCDPISGHDNLYWYRRVMGKEIKFLLHFVKESKQDESGMPNNRFLAERTGGTYSTLKVQPAELEDSGVYFCASSPRGSQGTGELFFGEGSRLTVL.

The chain couples TRBV5-5 to TRBJ2-3; 12 nucleotides line up with TRBD2. Germline-derived CDR1 and CDR2 are SGHKS and YYEKEE (reference sequence). The trim removed 1 base at V and 1 base at J, leaving 7 bases unmatched. CDR3 length: 18 amino acids. The CDR3 spells CASSLFLAGGMGTDTQYF. DNA of the CDR3: TGTGCCAGCAGCTTGTTCCTAGCGGGAGGGATGGGCACAGATACGCAGTATTTT.

This clonotype was found a few times. V and J are TRBV6-2 or TRBV6-3 and TRBJ1-2; 9 bases match TRBD1. Germline V gene sequence: CDR1 MNHEY, CDR2 SVGEGT. The CDR3 loop spans 13 amino acids. The V segment lost 5 bases and the J segment 10 bases; nucleotides outside the gene matches: 8. The CDR3 reads CASSTTGGGFYTF. In DNA form, the CDR3 reads TGTGCCAGCAGTACCACAGGGGGCGGCTTCTACACCTTC.

This clonotype was counted many times. The rearrangement links TRBV2 to TRBJ1-1; D is ambiguous. Per germline, CDR1 SNHLY and CDR2 FYNNEI. The CDR3 has 11 amino acids. The V gene lost 3 bases and the J gene lost 11 bases, with 10 bases spanning the gap. CDR3 sequence: CASSELKWAFF. The CDR3, as DNA: TGTGCCAGCAGTGAGCTCAAGTGGGCTTTCTTT.

Comment on this clonotype: A much larger clone sits a single nucleotide away, making a read error possible. The chain employs TRBV7-9 and TRBJ2-3, with TRBD2 identical over 14 bases. Germline loops: CDR1 SEHNR, CDR2 FQNEAQ (reference sequence). CDR3 size: 16 residues. V trimming: 5 bases; J trimming: 6 bases; junction bases outside the gene matches: 7. CDR3 protein: CASSMGLAGAGDTQYF. CDR3 sequence (DNA): TGTGCCAGCAGCATGGGACTAGCGGGAGCGGGTGATACGCAGTATTTT.

In this sample, this clonotype turned up a few times. The CDR3 DNA is TGTGCCTGGAGTCCCATCGACAGGGAACGAAAAGAGCAGTTCTTC. Amino acids: CAWSPIDRERKEQFF. V and J are TRBV30 and TRBJ2-1; 7 positions agree with TRBD1. Looked up from germline, CDR1 is GTSNPN and CDR2 is SVGIG (reference sequence). This CDR3 has 15 amino acids. Germline trimming cut 2 bases from V and 10 bases from J; bases unmatched to any gene: 14.

The V and J genes are TRBV7-9 and TRBJ1-5; 9 positions match TRBD1. The CDR3 is 17 amino acids. The V gene's germline CDR1 is SEHNR and CDR2 FQNEAQ (reference sequence). V lost 5 bases and J lost 7; bases outside the gene matches: 15. The CDR3 is CASSLASTGGERQPQHF. DNA for the CDR3: TGTGCCAGCAGCCTGGCGTCGACAGGGGGGGAAAGACAGCCCCAGCATTTT.

The sample holds a few counts of this clonotype. This chain connects TRBV9 to TRBJ2-3, with 8 bases fitting TRBD2. Germline V CDR1 and CDR2: SGDLS, YYNGEE. The CDR3 length is 16 residues. J lost 0 bases, V lost 0 bases, and 3 bases had no gene match. For the CDR3, the DNA is TGTGCCAGCAGCGTAGGGGCTAGCGGGAGCACAGATACGCAGTATTTT. It specifies CASSVGASGSTDTQYF.

This clonotype was observed many times. V and J are TRBV20-1 and TRBJ2-5; 8 bases line up with TRBD2. This CDR3 is built from 14 residues. With V trimmed by 6 bases and J by 4 bases, 10 bases remained unmatched. From germline, CDR1 is DFQATT and CDR2 SNEGSKA (reference sequence). Here the CDR3 reads CSARGTSHGETQYF. CDR3 DNA: TGCAGTGCCCGGGGGACTAGTCATGGAGAGACCCAGTACTTC.

At least ten counts were recorded for this clonotype. The rearrangement uses TRBV2 and TRBJ1-4; TRBD1 matches 7 bases. Germline V gene lookup returns CDR1 SNHLY and CDR2 FYNNEI. The CDR3 runs to 12 residues. The CDR3 sequence: CAGQVDHEKLFF. CDR3 in DNA: TGTGCTGGACAGGTGGATCATGAAAAACTGTTTTTT.

This clonotype occurred a few times. The rearrangement uses TRBV6-7 and TRBJ2-7, with a weak D call TRBD2 (6 bases). TRBV6-7 is sorted into the ORF group, with uncertain function. The germline V and J ends were trimmed by 2 bases and 2 bases, with 13 bases remaining between them. The CDR3 extends over 15 amino acids. DNA of the CDR3: TGTGCCAGCAGTTACCCGCGGGACCGCCCCTACGAGCAGTACTTC. Protein: CASSYPRDRPYEQYF.

This clonotype was counted many times. The V and J genes are TRBV6-1 and TRBJ1-6; no firm D call. V was pared by 4 bases and J by 6 bases, with 10 bases between. CDR3 length equals 14 residues. The germline V gene encodes CDR1 MNHNS and CDR2 SASEGT. Written as DNA, the CDR3 is TGTGCCAGCAGTGCGATCCGGACTAATTCACCCCTCCACTTT. This gives the protein CASSAIRTNSPLHF.

Many counts were recorded for this clonotype. The V call is TRBV3-1, the J call TRBJ2-2; D gene uncertain. This CDR3 spans 12 amino acids. Germline values: CDR1 LGHDT, CDR2 YNNKEL (reference sequence). V lost 1 base, J lost 7 bases, and 4 bases lay in between. The CDR3 DNA follows: TGTGCCAGCAGCCAAGGAGGCGGGGAGCTGTTTTTT. Amino acids: CASSQGGGELFF.

Comments on this clonotype: Its ends do not fully match the called genes, so a read error is possible. This sequence joins TRBV25-1 and TRBJ2-7, with unresolved D. The CDR3 contains 13 residues. Looked up from germline, CDR1 is MGHDK and CDR2 is SYGVNS. DNA of the CDR3: TGTGCCAGCGGACCGGCGGTTACGTACGAGCAGCACTTC. This encodes CASGPAVTYEQHF.

This clonotype was detected a few times. The chain uses TRBV20-1 and TRBJ1-5; no firm D call. The CDR3 covers 13 residues. Trimming took off 4 bases at V and 4 bases at J, with 11 bases between the two ends. From germline, CDR1 is DFQATT and CDR2 SNEGSKA (reference sequence). Here the CDR3 reads CSATRGDNQPQHF. The CDR3 DNA reads as TGCAGTGCTACACGGGGTGATAATCAGCCCCAGCATTTT.

The CDR3 loop reads CASSQGPTSGRASDTQYF. The DNA of the CDR3 is TGCGCCAGCAGCCAAGGCCCAACTAGCGGGAGGGCCTCAGATACGCAGTATTTT. The chain is built from TRBV4-1 and TRBJ2-3; 13 nucleotides align to TRBD2. The germline gives CDR1 MGHRA, CDR2 YSYEKL. There are 18 residues in the CDR3. V shed 1 base and J 4 bases; nucleotides not matched to a gene: 8.